Listed here are 8 T cell receptor beta chains from one sample, sequenced in a study of CD8 T cells in Susac syndrome. The authors reverse transcribed roughly 0.5 to 1 ug RNA with random hexamers. Each CDR3 protein gets one entry after TCRdb re-called the immunoSEQ multiplex PCR reads with MiXCR. The sample has approximately 270,000 distinct CDR3 sequences, 85% to 95% seen once. Sequencing input: CD4+ T cells from PBMCs. These receptors originate from a human donor with multiple sclerosis.

The V and J genes are TRBV4-1 and TRBJ2-5; D remains unclear. This CDR3 spans 13 amino acids. Germline CDR1 and CDR2: MGHRA and YSYEKL. Between the trimmed V and J ends, which lost 5 bases and 1 base, there was a span of 8 bases. DNA for the CDR3: TGCGCCAGCAGCAGACGGGTCCAAGAGACCCAGTACTTC. Translation: CASSRRVQETQYF.

This clonotype was found once. This chain uses TRBV20-1 with TRBJ1-5; no firm D call. Germline-derived CDR1 and CDR2 are DFQATT and SNEGSKA (reference sequence). This CDR3 is 12 amino acids long. V lost 0 bases and J lost 9, with 9 bases in between. This CDR3 is CSARDQGRPQHF. In nucleotides, the CDR3 is TGCAGTGCTAGAGATCAAGGACGGCCCCAGCATTTT.

J is TRBJ2-2 and V is TRBV3-1; D is undetermined. There are 16 residues in the CDR3. Between the trimmed V and J ends, which lost 4 bases and 1 base, there was a span of 13 bases. The germline V gene has CDR1 LGHDT and CDR2 YNNKEL (reference sequence). The CDR3 DNA reads TGTGCCAGCAGCCTATGGGGTGGTGTGAACACCGGGGAGCTGTTTTTT. Residues: CASSLWGGVNTGELFF. Full variable domain (missing parts from reference TRBV3-1 and TRBJ2-2): DTAVSQTPKYLVTQMGNDKSIKCEQNLGHDTMYWYKQDSKKFLKIMFSYNNKELIINETVPNRFSPKSPDKAHLNLHINSLELGDSAVYFCASSLWGGVNTGELFFGEGSRLTVL.

The gene calls are TRBV27 and TRBJ1-3; D is unresolved. The CDR3 is 19 amino acids. Trimming took off 6 bases at V and 1 base at J, with 25 bases between the two ends. The germline CDR1 and CDR2 sequences are MNHEY and SMNVEV (reference sequence). This CDR3 is CASRPSRSVRGSSGNTIYF. The CDR3 coding sequence is TGTGCCAGCAGACCGTCCCGGAGCGTCCGTGGGTCTTCTGGAAACACCATATATTTT.

The rearrangement links TRBV20-1 to TRBJ2-1, with D possibly being TRBD2 (5 bases). Trimming left V 0 bases short and J 6 bases short, with 18 bases between. CDR3 size: 16 residues. From germline, CDR1 is DFQATT and CDR2 SNEGSKA (reference sequence). The CDR3 DNA sequence: TGCAGTGCTAGAGATACGCGCGGCCCTACTAGCAATGAGCAGTTCTTC. Amino acid sequence: CSARDTRGPTSNEQFF.

This sequence joins TRBV10-3 and TRBJ2-1; D remains ambiguous. CDR3 length equals 13 residues. Deletions cut 5 bases from V and 9 bases from J, with 14 bases between. Germline V CDR1 and CDR2: ENHRY, SYGVKD. The CDR3 bases are TGTGCCATCAGTCCCCTAGTTTCGCGTGAGCAGTTCTTC. It encodes CAISPLVSREQFF.

The chain carries TRBV7-2 and TRBJ2-3; TRBD2 aligns across 11 bases. The V gene's germline CDR1 is SGHTA and CDR2 FQGNSA. Losses at the gene ends were 5 bases for V and 3 bases for J; bases not matched to a gene: 7. This CDR3 spans 16 amino acids. The CDR3 sequence is CASSPDSGRGTDTQYF. The CDR3 nucleotides read TGTGCCAGCAGCCCAGATAGCGGGAGGGGGACAGATACGCAGTATTTT.

The rearrangement joins TRBV29-1 to TRBJ2-2; D uncertain. Trimming stripped 5 bases from V and 0 bases from J, with 10 bases between. The length of the CDR3 is 14 residues. Germline assignment: CDR1 SQVTM and CDR2 ANQGSEA. Written as DNA, the CDR3 is TGCAGCGTTTCAGACGGCGCGAACACCGGGGAGCTGTTTTTT. Amino acid sequence: CSVSDGANTGELFF.